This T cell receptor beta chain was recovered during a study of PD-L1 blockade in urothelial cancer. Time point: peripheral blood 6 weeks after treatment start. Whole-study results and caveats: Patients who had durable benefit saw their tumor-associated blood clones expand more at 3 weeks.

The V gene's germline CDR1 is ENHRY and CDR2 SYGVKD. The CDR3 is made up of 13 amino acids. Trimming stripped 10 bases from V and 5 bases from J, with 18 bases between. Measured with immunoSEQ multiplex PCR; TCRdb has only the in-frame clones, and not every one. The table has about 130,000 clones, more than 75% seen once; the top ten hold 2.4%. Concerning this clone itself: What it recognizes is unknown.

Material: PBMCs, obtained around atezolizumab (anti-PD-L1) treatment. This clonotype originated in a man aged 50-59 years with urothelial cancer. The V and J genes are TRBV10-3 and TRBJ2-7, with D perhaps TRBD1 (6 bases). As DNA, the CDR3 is TGTGCCACCAGGGGTCTGCCAGGCAACGAGCAGTACTTC. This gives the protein CATRGLPGNEQYF.